The present entry profiles one T cell receptor (beta chain) with its context. The sample comes from a study of OX40 agonist ivuxolimab in advanced cancers. Trimming cost V 7 bases and J 5 bases, with 9 bases left between them. Germline values: CDR1 SGHAT, CDR2 FQNNGV. The CDR3 totals 11 residues. Sequenced by immunoSEQ multiplex PCR; TCRdb stores in-frame clones only, minus some. The profile covers approximately 80,000 clones, with roughly 94% appearing a single time and around 10% taken by the ten largest. The specimen was CD4+ or CD8+ T cells sorted from blood, collected in a trial of the OX40 agonist ivuxolimab. The chain couples TRBV11-2 to TRBJ2-7; the D is unclear. The source is an adult with an advanced solid tumor such as melanoma, head and neck, liver or kidney cancer. The chain's CDR3 is CASMLTDEQYF. The CDR3 bases are TGTGCCAGCATGCTAACGGACGAGCAGTACTTC.